The rows below give T cell receptor beta chains drawn from one sample of a study of identical twins. TCRdb reprocessed the 5' RACE reads via MiXCR and lists one record per CDR3 protein. The table records 460,000 or so distinct CDR3 sequences, more than 13% of them present only once. This sample also appeared in a second study, on yellow fever vaccine responses in identical twins.

Sequencing was performed on CD4+ T cells sorted from blood. Receptors originate from a woman between 18 and 29 years old in good health. Both conserved end residues are part of each CDR3. The order of the fields is CDR3 protein, CDR3 DNA, J gene, clone size, D gene, V gene. The D gene is left open where the match is weak. Size is stated for part of the rows, as once, few or many counts, or as a class when the clone is expanded.

CDR3: CASKYAGELFF
DNA: TGTGCCAGCAAATACGCCGGGGAGCTGTTTTTT
J: TRBJ2-2
size: many
D: .
V: TRBV12-3/TRBV12-4

CDR3: CASTPVLGVYTEAFF
DNA: TGCGCCAGCACCCCAGTTTTAGGGGTGTACACTGAAGCTTTCTTT
J: TRBJ1-1
size: few
D: .
V: TRBV4-3

CDR3: CASSKSKGKGTDTQYF
DNA: TGTGCCAGCAGCAAATCAAAGGGGAAGGGCACAGATACGCAGTATTTT
J: TRBJ2-3
size: .
D: .
V: TRBV21-1

CDR3: CASSSRQGSNYGYTF
DNA: TGTGCCAGCAGCTCCAGACAGGGAAGTAACTATGGCTACACCTTC
J: TRBJ1-2
size: few
D: TRBD1
V: TRBV5-5

CDR3: CASSQIWDPSQTQYF
DNA: TGCGCCAGCAGCCAAATTTGGGACCCCAGTCAGACCCAGTACTTC
J: TRBJ2-5
size: few
D: .
V: TRBV4-3

CDR3: CAWSVGGSVYTQYF
DNA: TGTGCCTGGTCTGTAGGCGGGAGTGTGTATACGCAGTATTTT
J: TRBJ2-3
size: .
D: TRBD2
V: TRBV30

CDR3: CSAREGTGKNEQYF
DNA: TGCAGTGCTAGAGAGGGGACAGGGAAGAACGAGCAGTACTTC
J: TRBJ2-7
size: .
D: TRBD1
V: TRBV20-1

CDR3: CASSLESGGNTIYF
DNA: TGTGCCAGCAGCCTAGAATCCGGAGGAAACACCATATATTTT
J: TRBJ1-3
size: few
D: .
V: TRBV3-1

CDR3: CASSLGRLSADTQYF
DNA: TGTGCCAGCAGCTTAGGCCGGCTTTCGGCGGATACGCAGTATTTT
J: TRBJ2-3
size: .
D: .
V: TRBV13

CDR3: CASSYSNRPRSGNEQFF
DNA: TGTGCCAGCAGTTACTCGAACAGGCCAAGAAGCGGGAATGAGCAGTTCTTC
J: TRBJ2-1
size: .
D: .
V: TRBV6-5

CDR3: CASRLAGDAGELFF
DNA: TGTGCCAGCAGACTAGCGGGAGATGCCGGGGAGCTGTTTTTT
J: TRBJ2-2
size: many
D: TRBD2
V: TRBV12-3/TRBV12-4

CDR3: CASSLVDSQYF
DNA: TGTGCCAGCAGCTTGGTTGACAGTCAGTACTTC
J: TRBJ2-7
size: .
D: .
V: TRBV5-5

CDR3: CASSLFGRRWGEQYF
DNA: TGTGCCAGCAGTTTATTTGGACGGCGGTGGGGCGAGCAGTACTTC
J: TRBJ2-7
size: .
D: .
V: TRBV12-3/TRBV12-4

CDR3: CASSYVKNEQFF
DNA: TGTGCCAGCAGTTACGTAAAGAATGAGCAGTTCTTC
J: TRBJ2-1
size: few
D: .
V: TRBV6-5

CDR3: CASSPRVSPGQSNIVETQYF
DNA: TGTGCCAGCAGCCCTCGCGTCTCCCCGGGACAGAGTAATATTGTGGAGACCCAGTACTTC
J: TRBJ2-5
size: many
D: TRBD1
V: TRBV11-1

CDR3: CASTRQGVGGELFF
DNA: TGTGCCAGCACCCGACAGGGTGTAGGCGGGGAGCTGTTTTTT
J: TRBJ2-2
size: .
D: TRBD1
V: TRBV25-1

CDR3: CASSETSGGDWNEQFF
DNA: TGTGCCAGCAGCGAGACTAGCGGGGGGGACTGGAATGAGCAGTTCTTC
J: TRBJ2-1
size: few
D: TRBD2
V: TRBV9

CDR3: CSAGRGIPGDVKTQYF
DNA: TGCAGTGCTGGAAGAGGTATTCCGGGGGACGTGAAGACCCAGTACTTC
J: TRBJ2-5
size: .
D: .
V: TRBV20-1

CDR3: CASSSRGGVEQFF
DNA: TGTGCCAGCAGTTCACGGGGGGGTGTTGAGCAGTTCTTC
J: TRBJ2-1
size: many
D: TRBD2
V: TRBV12-3/TRBV12-4

CDR3: CASSLPWKLAGVEYQETQYF
DNA: TGCGCCAGCAGCTTGCCGTGGAAACTAGCGGGGGTCGAGTACCAAGAGACCCAGTACTTC
J: TRBJ2-5
size: .
D: TRBD2
V: TRBV5-1

CDR3: CASSQELAGGTYEQYF
DNA: TGCGCCAGCAGCCAAGAACTAGCGGGAGGGACCTACGAGCAGTACTTC
J: TRBJ2-7
size: .
D: TRBD2
V: TRBV4-3

CDR3: CASKKSGGAVGNEQYF
DNA: TGTGCCAGCAAAAAGTCGGGGGGGGCCGTTGGGAACGAGCAGTACTTC
J: TRBJ2-7
size: few
D: TRBD2
V: TRBV7-2

CDR3: CSASRSQGTYNEQFF
DNA: TGCAGTGCTAGCCGATCGCAGGGGACCTACAATGAGCAGTTCTTC
J: TRBJ2-1
size: many
D: .
V: TRBV20-1

CDR3: CASSKRGGSTDTQYF
DNA: TGTGCCAGCAGCAAGCGGGGGGGGAGCACAGATACGCAGTATTTT
J: TRBJ2-3
size: .
D: TRBD2
V: TRBV7-2

CDR3: CSAENRMEGGTDTQYF
DNA: TGCAGTGCTGAGAACCGTATGGAGGGGGGCACAGATACGCAGTATTTT
J: TRBJ2-3
size: few
D: .
V: TRBV20-1

CDR3: CSAPDRGSGELFF
DNA: TGCAGTGCTCCGGACAGGGGGAGCGGGGAGCTGTTTTTT
J: TRBJ2-2
size: few
D: TRBD1
V: TRBV20-1

CDR3: CSVEEPGREKLFF
DNA: TGCAGCGTTGAAGAGCCTGGACGGGAAAAACTGTTTTTT
J: TRBJ1-4
size: many
D: .
V: TRBV29-1

CDR3: CSVETGREQFF
DNA: TGCAGCGTTGAAACTGGGAGGGAGCAGTTCTTC
J: TRBJ2-1
size: few
D: .
V: TRBV29-1

CDR3: CASSFQGYATQYF
DNA: TGTGCCAGCAGTTTCCAGGGATATGCGACCCAGTACTTC
J: TRBJ2-5
size: many
D: .
V: TRBV25-1

CDR3: CASSSRGVGELFF
DNA: TGTGCCAGCAGCTCGAGGGGGGTCGGGGAGCTGTTTTTT
J: TRBJ2-2
size: few
D: .
V: TRBV7-3

CDR3: CASSYLTTDYNEQFF
DNA: TGTGCCAGCAGCTACCTGACTACGGACTACAATGAGCAGTTCTTC
J: TRBJ2-1
size: .
D: .
V: TRBV7-3

CDR3: CSVVGTASRTYGYTF
DNA: TGCAGCGTTGTCGGGACAGCCTCTCGAACTTATGGCTACACCTTC
J: TRBJ1-2
size: .
D: TRBD1
V: TRBV29-1

CDR3: CASSYWTSGNEQYF
DNA: TGTGCCAGCAGCTACTGGACTAGCGGGAACGAGCAGTACTTC
J: TRBJ2-7
size: few
D: TRBD2
V: TRBV7-9

CDR3: CASSQIAGVQETQYF
DNA: TGTGCCAGCAGCCAAATAGCGGGAGTCCAAGAGACCCAGTACTTC
J: TRBJ2-5
size: many
D: TRBD2
V: TRBV14

CDR3: CASSTPAGAIDTQYF
DNA: TGTGCCAGCAGCACCCCTGCGGGAGCCATAGATACGCAGTATTTT
J: TRBJ2-3
size: few
D: TRBD2
V: TRBV28

CDR3: CASSGLTSRNEQFF
DNA: TGTGCCAGCAGTGGGTTGACTAGCAGAAATGAGCAGTTCTTC
J: TRBJ2-1
size: .
D: TRBD2
V: TRBV6-1

CDR3: CASSVTGVSYNEQFF
DNA: TGTGCCAGCAGCGTGACGGGAGTTAGTTACAATGAGCAGTTCTTC
J: TRBJ2-1
size: few
D: .
V: TRBV9

CDR3: CASTPGGAAYEQYF
DNA: TGTGCCAGCACCCCGGGGGGGGCCGCCTACGAGCAGTACTTC
J: TRBJ2-7
size: .
D: TRBD2
V: TRBV27

CDR3: CSVDAGQGFYEQYF
DNA: TGCAGCGTTGACGCGGGACAGGGATTCTACGAGCAGTACTTC
J: TRBJ2-7
size: many
D: TRBD1
V: TRBV29-1

CDR3: CASSLKGRSGEQFF
DNA: TGTGCCAGCAGCTTGAAAGGACGTTCGGGTGAGCAGTTCTTC
J: TRBJ2-1
size: few
D: .
V: TRBV5-4

CDR3: CASRSTHRDYEQYF
DNA: TGTGCCAGCAGGTCAACACACAGGGATTACGAGCAGTACTTC
J: TRBJ2-7
size: .
D: .
V: TRBV27

CDR3: CASSLAIRQGAPGATDTQYF
DNA: TGTGCCAGCAGCTTAGCGATTAGACAGGGGGCGCCAGGAGCCACAGATACGCAGTATTTT
J: TRBJ2-3
size: .
D: TRBD1
V: TRBV7-6

CDR3: CASTRGRGAVGEQYF
DNA: TGTGCCAGCACACGGGGGAGGGGCGCGGTGGGGGAGCAGTACTTC
J: TRBJ2-7
size: .
D: TRBD2
V: TRBV2

CDR3: CASGRLAVSYEQYF
DNA: TGTGCCAGCGGAAGACTAGCGGTCTCCTACGAGCAGTACTTC
J: TRBJ2-7
size: .
D: TRBD2
V: TRBV28

CDR3: CASSEIPHETQYF
DNA: TGTGCCAGCAGTGAAATTCCCCACGAGACCCAGTACTTC
J: TRBJ2-5
size: .
D: .
V: TRBV25-1

CDR3: CASSPSGVATYNEQFF
DNA: TGCGCCAGCAGCCCGTCAGGGGTAGCTACCTACAATGAGCAGTTCTTC
J: TRBJ2-1
size: few
D: .
V: TRBV5-1

CDR3: CASSLQGAREKLFF
DNA: TGTGCCAGCAGCCTACAGGGGGCAAGGGAAAAACTGTTTTTT
J: TRBJ1-4
size: .
D: TRBD1
V: TRBV5-5

CDR3: CASSQGEDTQYF
DNA: TGCGCCAGCAGCCAAGGCGAAGATACGCAGTATTTT
J: TRBJ2-3
size: .
D: .
V: TRBV4-1

CDR3: CASSFLAGSNTGELFF
DNA: TGTGCCAGCAGCTTCCTAGCGGGCTCGAACACCGGGGAGCTGTTTTTT
J: TRBJ2-2
size: few
D: TRBD2
V: TRBV5-6

CDR3: CARPTDNEQFF
DNA: TGTGCCAGACCCACAGACAATGAGCAGTTCTTC
J: TRBJ2-1
size: .
D: .
V: TRBV28

CDR3: CASSFQGQPRGTDTQYF
DNA: TGTGCCAGCAGCTTCCAAGGACAACCAAGGGGCACAGATACGCAGTATTTT
J: TRBJ2-3
size: many
D: .
V: TRBV11-1

CDR3: CASENRGPYNEQFF
DNA: TGTGCCAGTGAGAACAGGGGACCCTACAATGAGCAGTTCTTC
J: TRBJ2-1
size: few
D: TRBD1
V: TRBV19

CDR3: CASSQDLAGVSYNEQFF
DNA: TGTGCCAGCAGCCAAGATCTGGCGGGAGTCTCCTACAATGAGCAGTTCTTC
J: TRBJ2-1
size: few
D: TRBD2
V: TRBV4-2

CDR3: CASSSISGQGIYEQYF
DNA: TGTGCCAGCAGCTCGATATCGGGACAGGGGATCTACGAGCAGTACTTC
J: TRBJ2-7
size: .
D: TRBD1
V: TRBV7-9

CDR3: CASSSGPTNEKLFF
DNA: TGTGCCAGCAGCTCGGGACCGACAAATGAAAAACTGTTTTTT
J: TRBJ1-4
size: .
D: .
V: TRBV7-6

CDR3: CASSLPKQETQYF
DNA: TGTGCCAGCAGCTTACCGAAACAAGAGACCCAGTACTTC
J: TRBJ2-5
size: few
D: .
V: TRBV7-9

CDR3: CASSLGEGAIPQETQYF
DNA: TGTGCCAGCAGCTTAGGAGAGGGGGCTATACCACAAGAGACCCAGTACTTC
J: TRBJ2-5
size: .
D: TRBD1
V: TRBV7-9

CDR3: CASRRWTGTFEQYF
DNA: TGTGCCAGCAGGAGATGGACAGGGACCTTCGAGCAGTACTTC
J: TRBJ2-7
size: once
D: TRBD1
V: TRBV6-1

CDR3: CASSVRGRQETQYF
DNA: TGCGCCAGCAGCGTGAGGGGGCGCCAAGAGACCCAGTACTTC
J: TRBJ2-5
size: .
D: TRBD1
V: TRBV5-1